This TCR beta chain was observed in a study of shared clonotypes between healthy human individuals. Study-wide points: Sharing across four donors was highest in naive CD4 (approximately 5%) and lowest in memory CD8 (around 0.4%).

Trimming stripped 6 bases from V and 1 base from J, with 16 bases between. Germline V CDR1 and CDR2: MNHNY, SVGAGI (reference sequence). This CDR3 is 16 amino acids long. On this clone itself: Its antigen is unknown.

The material for each subset, its genomic DNA, was split evenly across several immunoSEQ plates. Some clones are missing from TCRdb's copy, which holds only in-frame ones; the method was immunoSEQ multiplex PCR. The repertoire holds 2 million to 2.5 million clones, with approximately 95% as singletons. The sample consisted of naive CD4+ T cells from PBMCs. As for subset: CD45RA+ positively selected. V gene TRBV6-6 combines with J gene TRBJ1-3; D unresolved. The source is a man aged 18 to 30 in good health. Some clones in this sample may be carry-over from other donors' samples. In nucleotides, the CDR3 is TGTGCCAGCAGCCGTAGGACGGGAACGTCTGGAAACACCATATATTTT. Its translation: CASSRRTGTSGNTIYF.